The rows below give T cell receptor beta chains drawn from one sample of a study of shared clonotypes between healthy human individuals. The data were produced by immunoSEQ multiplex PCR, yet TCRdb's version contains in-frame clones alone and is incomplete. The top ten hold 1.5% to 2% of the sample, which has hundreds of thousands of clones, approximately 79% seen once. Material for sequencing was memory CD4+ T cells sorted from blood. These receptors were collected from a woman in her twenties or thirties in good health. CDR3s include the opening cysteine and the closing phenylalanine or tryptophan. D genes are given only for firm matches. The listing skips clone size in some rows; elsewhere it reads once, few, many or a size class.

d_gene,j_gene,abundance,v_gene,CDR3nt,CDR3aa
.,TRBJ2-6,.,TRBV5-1,TGCGCCAGCAGCTTGTTTCTCAGGGGGGCCAACGTCCTGACTTTC,CASSLFLRGANVLTF
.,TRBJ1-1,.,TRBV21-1,TGTGCCAGCAGCATCCCGGCGACCGGAAGGGCTTTCTTT,CASSIPATGRAFF
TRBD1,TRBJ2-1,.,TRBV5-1,TGCGCCAGCAGCCCAGGGACAGCCGCTGCGAATGAGCAGTTCTTC,CASSPGTAAANEQFF
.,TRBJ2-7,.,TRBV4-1,TGCGCCAGCAGCCGACAATTCAGCTTCTACGAGCAGTACTTC,CASSRQFSFYEQYF
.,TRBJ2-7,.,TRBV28,TGTGCCAGCAGCATCAGATTTTACGAGCAGTACTTC,CASSIRFYEQYF
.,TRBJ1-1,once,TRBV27,TGTGCCAGCAGTCTTGGCCCCCTCTCGATGCACACTGAAGCTTTCTTT,CASSLGPLSMHTEAFF
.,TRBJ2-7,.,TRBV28,TGTGCCAGCAAGGGCCAGGGTGTCTCCTACGAGCAGTACTTC,CASKGQGVSYEQYF
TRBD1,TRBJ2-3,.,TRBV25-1,TGTGCCAGCACCCGCCGGGACAGTCGCACAGATACGCAGTATTTT,CASTRRDSRTDTQYF
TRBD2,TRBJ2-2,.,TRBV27,TGTGCCAGCAGTCCAGCGGGACCGAACACCGGGGAGCTGTTTTTT,CASSPAGPNTGELFF
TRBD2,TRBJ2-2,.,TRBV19,TGTGCCAGTAGATCATCCGGGGGGACCGGGGAGCTGTTTTTT,CASRSSGGTGELFF
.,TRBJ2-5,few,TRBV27,TGTGCCAGCAGTTTACGGTTGGGGGTACGGGATCCCCAGTACTTC,CASSLRLGVRDPQYF
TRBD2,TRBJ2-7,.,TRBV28,TGTGCCAGCGGGACTAGCGGGAGGGTCCACGAGCAGTACTTC,CASGTSGRVHEQYF
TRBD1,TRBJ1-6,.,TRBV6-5,TGTGCCAGCAGTTACGAGGGGGCGTCTAATTCACCCCTCCACTTT,CASSYEGASNSPLHF
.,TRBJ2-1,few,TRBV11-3,TGTGCCAGCAGCTTAGATGGGACCTCTTACAATGAGCAGTTCTTC,CASSLDGTSYNEQFF
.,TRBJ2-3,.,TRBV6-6,TGTGCCAGCAGTTACGACCATTCTAGCACAGATACGCAGTATTTT,CASSYDHSSTDTQYF
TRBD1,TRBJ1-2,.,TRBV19,TGTGCCAGTACCACGACAGGGCCGATTAACTATGGCTACACCTTC,CASTTTGPINYGYTF
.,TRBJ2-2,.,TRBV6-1,TGTGCCAGCAGTGAAGCTCTCCAGAGCGCCGGGGAGCTGTTTTTT,CASSEALQSAGELFF
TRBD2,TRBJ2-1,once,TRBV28,TGTGCCAGCAGCCCCGGGACTAGCGGGAGTCATGAGCAGTTCTTC,CASSPGTSGSHEQFF